The present T cell receptor beta chain was sequenced within a study of blood T cell repertoires in COVID-19. Study-wide background: Whether acute or convalescent, the COVID-19 samples came from the United States, Italy and Spain. The analysed material was cDNA or gDNA that came from T cells, B-cell-depleted T cells, or PBMCs.

As processed by the authors: Amplifying reference gene primers gave estimates of nucleated cell counts. Repertoires were generated with immunoSEQ multiplex PCR, while TCRdb's copy carries only in-frame clones and drops some. The DNA was the basis for D and trimming; V, J and clone size are from that table. The table has about 170,000 clones, more than 75% seen once; the top ten hold 2% to 2.5%. CDR1 is GTSNPN and CDR2 is SVGIG in the germline V gene (reference sequence). The CDR3 runs to 15 residues. Losses at the gene ends were 4 bases for V and 8 bases for J; bases not matched to a gene: 10. This TCR came from a man in his forties or fifties who had recovered from COVID-19. The V gene is TRBV30, the J gene TRBJ1-6, with TRBD1 matching 8 bases. The sequenced sample was peripheral blood. The chain's CDR3 is CAWTYDRGHYSPLHF. DNA for the CDR3: TGTGCCTGGACCTATGACAGGGGCCACTATTCACCCCTCCACTTT.